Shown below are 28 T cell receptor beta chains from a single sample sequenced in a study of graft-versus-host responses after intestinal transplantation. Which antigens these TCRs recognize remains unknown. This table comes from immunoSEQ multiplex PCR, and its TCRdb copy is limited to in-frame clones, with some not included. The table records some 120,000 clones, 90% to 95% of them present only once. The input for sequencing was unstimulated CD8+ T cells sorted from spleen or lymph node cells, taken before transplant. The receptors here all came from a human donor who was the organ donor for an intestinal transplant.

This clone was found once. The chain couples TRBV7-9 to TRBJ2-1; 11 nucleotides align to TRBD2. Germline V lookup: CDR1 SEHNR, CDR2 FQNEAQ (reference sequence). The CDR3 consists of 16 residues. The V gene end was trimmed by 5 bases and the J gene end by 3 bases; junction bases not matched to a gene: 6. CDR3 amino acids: CASSSGTSGYYNEQFF. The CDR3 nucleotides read TGTGCCAGCAGCAGCGGGACTAGCGGTTACTACAATGAGCAGTTCTTC.

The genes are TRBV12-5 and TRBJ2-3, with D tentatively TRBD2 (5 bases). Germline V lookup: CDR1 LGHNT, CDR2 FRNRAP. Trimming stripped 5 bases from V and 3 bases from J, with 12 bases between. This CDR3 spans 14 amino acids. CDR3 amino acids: CASGLRRRTDTQYF. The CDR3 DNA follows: TGTGCTAGTGGTCTTAGGAGGAGGACAGATACGCAGTATTTT.

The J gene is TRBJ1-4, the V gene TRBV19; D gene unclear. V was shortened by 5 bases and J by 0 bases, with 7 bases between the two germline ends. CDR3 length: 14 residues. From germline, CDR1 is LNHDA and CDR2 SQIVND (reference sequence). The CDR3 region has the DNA TGTGCCAGTAGTTCGAGGACAACTAATGAAAAACTGTTTTTT. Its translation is CASSSRTTNEKLFF.

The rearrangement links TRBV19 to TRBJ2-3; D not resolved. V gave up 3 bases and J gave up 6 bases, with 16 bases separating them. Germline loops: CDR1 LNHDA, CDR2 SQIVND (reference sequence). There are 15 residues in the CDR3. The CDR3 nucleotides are TGTGCCAGTAGTATTTCGGGTGTTATTAGGGATACGCAGTATTTT. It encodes CASSISGVIRDTQYF.

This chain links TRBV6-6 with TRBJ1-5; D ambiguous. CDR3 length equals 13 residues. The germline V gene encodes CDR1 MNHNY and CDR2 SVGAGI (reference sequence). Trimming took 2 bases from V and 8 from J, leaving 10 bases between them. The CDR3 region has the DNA TGTGCCAGCAGTTACATGCGGGGTGAGCCCCAGCATTTT. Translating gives CASSYMRGEPQHF.

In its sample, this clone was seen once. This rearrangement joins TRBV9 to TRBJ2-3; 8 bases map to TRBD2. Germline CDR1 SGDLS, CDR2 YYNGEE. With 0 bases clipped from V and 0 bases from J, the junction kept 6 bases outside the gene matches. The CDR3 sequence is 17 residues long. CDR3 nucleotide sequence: TGTGCCAGCAGCGTAGAGACTAGCGTAGCTAGCACAGATACGCAGTATTTT. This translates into CASSVETSVASTDTQYF.

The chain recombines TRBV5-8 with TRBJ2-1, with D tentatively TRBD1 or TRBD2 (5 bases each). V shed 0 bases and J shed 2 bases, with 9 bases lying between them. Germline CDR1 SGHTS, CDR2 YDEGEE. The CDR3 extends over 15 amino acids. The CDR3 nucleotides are TGTGCCAGCAGCTTGGCCCGGGGACCCTACAATGAGCAGTTCTTC. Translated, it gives CASSLARGPYNEQFF.

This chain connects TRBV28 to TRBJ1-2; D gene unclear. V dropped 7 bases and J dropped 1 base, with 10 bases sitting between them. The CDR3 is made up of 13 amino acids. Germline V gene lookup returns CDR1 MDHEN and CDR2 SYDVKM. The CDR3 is CASNPDDNYGYTF. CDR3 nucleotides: TGTGCCAGCAATCCCGACGATAACTATGGCTACACCTTC.

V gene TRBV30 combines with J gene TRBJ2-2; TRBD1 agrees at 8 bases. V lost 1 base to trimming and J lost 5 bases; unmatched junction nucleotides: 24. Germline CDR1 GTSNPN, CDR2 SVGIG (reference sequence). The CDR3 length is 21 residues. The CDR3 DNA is TGTGCCTGGAGTGACCGCACGCCGGGACAGGCGATTTTGTTCGGAACCGGGGAGCTGTTTTTT. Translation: CAWSDRTPGQAILFGTGELFF.

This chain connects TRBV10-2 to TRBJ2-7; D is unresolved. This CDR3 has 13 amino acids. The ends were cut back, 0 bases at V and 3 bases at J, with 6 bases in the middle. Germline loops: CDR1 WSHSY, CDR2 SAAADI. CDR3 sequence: CASSESVHYEQYF. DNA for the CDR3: TGCGCCAGCAGTGAGTCGGTACACTACGAGCAGTACTTC.

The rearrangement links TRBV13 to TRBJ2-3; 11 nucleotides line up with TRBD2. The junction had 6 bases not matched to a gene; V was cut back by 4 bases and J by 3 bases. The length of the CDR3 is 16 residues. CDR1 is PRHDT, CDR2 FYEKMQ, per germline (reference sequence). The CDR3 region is CASSSRTSGWTDTQYF. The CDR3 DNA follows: TGTGCCAGCAGCTCACGGACTAGCGGGTGGACAGATACGCAGTATTTT.

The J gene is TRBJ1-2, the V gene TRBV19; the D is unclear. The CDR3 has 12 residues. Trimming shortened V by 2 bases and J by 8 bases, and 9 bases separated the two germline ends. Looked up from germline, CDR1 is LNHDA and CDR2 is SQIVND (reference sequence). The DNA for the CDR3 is TGTGCCAGTAGTATACCCGGGCAAGGCTACACCTTC. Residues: CASSIPGQGYTF.

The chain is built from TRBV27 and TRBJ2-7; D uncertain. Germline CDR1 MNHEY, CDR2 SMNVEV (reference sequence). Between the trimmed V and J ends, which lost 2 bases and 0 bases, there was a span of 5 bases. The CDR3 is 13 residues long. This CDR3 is CASSLIASYEQYF. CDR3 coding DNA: TGTGCCAGCAGTTTAATAGCCTCCTACGAGCAGTACTTC.

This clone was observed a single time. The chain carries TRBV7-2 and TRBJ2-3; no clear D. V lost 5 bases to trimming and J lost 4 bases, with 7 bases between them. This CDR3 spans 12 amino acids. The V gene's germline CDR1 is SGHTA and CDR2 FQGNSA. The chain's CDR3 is CASSLPPDTQYF. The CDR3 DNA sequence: TGTGCCAGCAGCCTCCCACCAGATACGCAGTATTTT. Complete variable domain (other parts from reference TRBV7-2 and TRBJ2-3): GAGVSQSPSNKVTEKGKDVELRCDPISGHTALYWYRQSLGQGLEFLIYFQGNSAPDKSGLPSDRFSAERTGGSVSTLTIQRTQQEDSAVYLCASSLPPDTQYFGPGTRLTVL.

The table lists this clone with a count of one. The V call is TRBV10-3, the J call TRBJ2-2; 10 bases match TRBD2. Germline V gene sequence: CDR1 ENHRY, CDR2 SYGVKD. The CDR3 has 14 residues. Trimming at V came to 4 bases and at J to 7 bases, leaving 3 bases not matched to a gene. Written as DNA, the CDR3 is TGTGCCATCAGTGCTAGCGGGAGTATCGGGGAGCTGTTTTTT. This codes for CAISASGSIGELFF.

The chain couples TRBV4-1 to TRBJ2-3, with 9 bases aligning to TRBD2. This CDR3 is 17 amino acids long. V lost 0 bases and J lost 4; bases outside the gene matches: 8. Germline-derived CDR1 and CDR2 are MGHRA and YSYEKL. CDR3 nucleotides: TGCGCCAGCAGCCAAGAAGCTAAGGTAGCGGGAGCAGATACGCAGTATTTT. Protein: CASSQEAKVAGADTQYF.

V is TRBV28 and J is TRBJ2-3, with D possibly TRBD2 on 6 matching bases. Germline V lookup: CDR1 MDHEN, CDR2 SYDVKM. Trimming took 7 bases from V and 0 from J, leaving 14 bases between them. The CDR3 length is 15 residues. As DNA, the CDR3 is TGTGCCAGCAAGCCCTTCCGGGAGAGCACAGATACGCAGTATTTT. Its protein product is CASKPFRESTDTQYF.

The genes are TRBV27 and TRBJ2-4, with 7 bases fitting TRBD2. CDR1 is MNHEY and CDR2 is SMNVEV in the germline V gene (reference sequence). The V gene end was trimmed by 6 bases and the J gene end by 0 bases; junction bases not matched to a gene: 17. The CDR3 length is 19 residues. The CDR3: CASRPTSPGLSIAKNIQYF. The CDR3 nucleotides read TGTGCCAGCAGGCCCACATCCCCGGGACTATCCATAGCCAAAAACATTCAGTACTTC.

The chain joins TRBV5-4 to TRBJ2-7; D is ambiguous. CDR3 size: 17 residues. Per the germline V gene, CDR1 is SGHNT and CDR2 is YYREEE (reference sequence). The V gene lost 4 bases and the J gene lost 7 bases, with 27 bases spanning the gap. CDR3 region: CASSLASWITAPSEQYF. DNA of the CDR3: TGTGCCAGCAGCCTCGCTTCGTGGATTACCGCCCCCTCAGAGCAGTACTTC.

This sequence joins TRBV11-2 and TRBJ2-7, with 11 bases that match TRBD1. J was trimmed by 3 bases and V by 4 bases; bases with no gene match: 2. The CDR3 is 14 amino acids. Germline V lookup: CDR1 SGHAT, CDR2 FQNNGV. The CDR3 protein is CASSWGQGDYEQYF. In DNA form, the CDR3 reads TGTGCCAGCAGCTGGGGACAGGGGGACTACGAGCAGTACTTC.

The DNA of the CDR3 is TGTGCCAGCAGTTCAGCGTACGACGACCAAGAGACCCAGTACTTC. Amino acids: CASSSAYDDQETQYF. The rearrangement joins TRBV28 to TRBJ2-5; D unclear. This CDR3 is 15 amino acids long. Germline V gene sequence: CDR1 MDHEN, CDR2 SYDVKM. Trimming took off 4 bases at V and 0 bases at J, with 12 bases between the two ends.

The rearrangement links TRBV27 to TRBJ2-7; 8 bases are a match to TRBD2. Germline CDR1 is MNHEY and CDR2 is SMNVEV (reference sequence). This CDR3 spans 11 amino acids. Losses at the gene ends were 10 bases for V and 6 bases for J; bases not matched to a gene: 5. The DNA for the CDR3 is TGTGCCACCTCACGGGGGGGCGAGCAGTACTTC. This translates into CATSRGGEQYF.

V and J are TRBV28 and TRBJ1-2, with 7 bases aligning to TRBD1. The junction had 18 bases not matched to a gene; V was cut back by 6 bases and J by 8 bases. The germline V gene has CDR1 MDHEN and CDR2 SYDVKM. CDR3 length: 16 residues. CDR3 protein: CASSLLPGQDFLGYTF. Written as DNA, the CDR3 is TGTGCCAGCAGCCTTTTGCCTGGACAGGATTTTTTAGGCTACACCTTC.

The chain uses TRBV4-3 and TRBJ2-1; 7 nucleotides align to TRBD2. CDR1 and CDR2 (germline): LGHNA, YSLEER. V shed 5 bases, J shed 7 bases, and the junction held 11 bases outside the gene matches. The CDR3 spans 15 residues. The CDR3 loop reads CASSVSSGQRNEQFF. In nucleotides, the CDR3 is TGCGCCAGCAGCGTATCTAGCGGCCAACGGAATGAGCAGTTCTTC.

The DNA for the CDR3 is TGCAGCGTAGGGACAGGGGTCGAGCAGTACTTC. The encoded protein is CSVGTGVEQYF. The chain joins TRBV29-1 to TRBJ2-7; the match to TRBD1 covers 10 bases. In germline, CDR1 is SQVTM, CDR2 ANQGSEA. This CDR3 spans 11 amino acids. V was clipped by 6 bases and J by 6 bases; unmatched bases: 2.

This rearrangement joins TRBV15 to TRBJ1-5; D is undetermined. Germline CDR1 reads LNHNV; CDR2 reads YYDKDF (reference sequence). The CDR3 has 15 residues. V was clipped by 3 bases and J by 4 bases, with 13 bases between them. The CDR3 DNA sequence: TGTGCCACCAGCAGCCCCATATCGGAGAATCAGCCCCAGCATTTT. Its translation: CATSSPISENQPQHF.

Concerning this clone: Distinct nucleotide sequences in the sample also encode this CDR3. CDR3 sequence (DNA): TGTGCCAGTAGTATTGGCTCGAGCTCCTACAATGAGCAGTTCTTC. It encodes CASSIGSSSYNEQFF. The gene calls are TRBV19 and TRBJ2-1; no clear D gene. The V gene lost 3 bases and the J gene lost 0 bases, with 9 bases spanning the gap. The germline gives CDR1 LNHDA, CDR2 SQIVND (reference sequence). The CDR3 spans 15 residues.

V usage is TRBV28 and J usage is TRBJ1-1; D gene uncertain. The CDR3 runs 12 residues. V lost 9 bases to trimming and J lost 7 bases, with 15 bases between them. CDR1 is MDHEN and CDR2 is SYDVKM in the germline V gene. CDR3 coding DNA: TGTGCCAGTCGGCTACGGAGAGGTGAAGCTTTCTTT. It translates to CASRLRRGEAFF.